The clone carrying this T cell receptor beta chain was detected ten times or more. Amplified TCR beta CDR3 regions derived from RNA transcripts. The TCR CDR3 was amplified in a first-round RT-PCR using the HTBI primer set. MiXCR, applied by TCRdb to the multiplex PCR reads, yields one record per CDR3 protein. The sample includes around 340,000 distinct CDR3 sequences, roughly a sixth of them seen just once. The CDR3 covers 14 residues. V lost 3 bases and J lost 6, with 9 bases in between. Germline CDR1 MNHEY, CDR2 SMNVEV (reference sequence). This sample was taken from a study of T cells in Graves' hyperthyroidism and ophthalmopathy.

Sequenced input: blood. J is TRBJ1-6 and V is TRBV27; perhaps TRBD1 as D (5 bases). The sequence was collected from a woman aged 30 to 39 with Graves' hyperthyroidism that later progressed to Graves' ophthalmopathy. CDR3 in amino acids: CASSFRGINSPLHF. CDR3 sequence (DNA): TGTGCCAGCAGTTTCCGGGGGATTAATTCACCCCTCCACTTT.